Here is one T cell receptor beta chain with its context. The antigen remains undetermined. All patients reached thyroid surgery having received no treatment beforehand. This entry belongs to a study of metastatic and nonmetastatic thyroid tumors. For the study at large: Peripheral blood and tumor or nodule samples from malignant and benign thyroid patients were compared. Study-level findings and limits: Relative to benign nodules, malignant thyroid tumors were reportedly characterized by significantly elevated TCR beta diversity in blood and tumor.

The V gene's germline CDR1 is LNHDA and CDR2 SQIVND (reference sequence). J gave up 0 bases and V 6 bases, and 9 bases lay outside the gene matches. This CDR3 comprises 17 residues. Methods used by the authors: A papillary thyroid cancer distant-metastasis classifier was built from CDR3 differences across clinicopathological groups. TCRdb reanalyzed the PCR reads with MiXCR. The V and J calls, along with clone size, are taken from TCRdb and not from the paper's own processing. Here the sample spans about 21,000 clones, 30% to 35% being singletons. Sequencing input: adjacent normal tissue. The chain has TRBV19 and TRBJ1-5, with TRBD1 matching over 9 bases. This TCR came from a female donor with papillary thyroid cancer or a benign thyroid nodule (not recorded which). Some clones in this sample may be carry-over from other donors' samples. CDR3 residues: CASSTLQGAYSNQPQHF. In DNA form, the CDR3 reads TGTGCCAGTAGCACCCTACAGGGGGCGTATAGCAATCAGCCCCAGCATTTT.